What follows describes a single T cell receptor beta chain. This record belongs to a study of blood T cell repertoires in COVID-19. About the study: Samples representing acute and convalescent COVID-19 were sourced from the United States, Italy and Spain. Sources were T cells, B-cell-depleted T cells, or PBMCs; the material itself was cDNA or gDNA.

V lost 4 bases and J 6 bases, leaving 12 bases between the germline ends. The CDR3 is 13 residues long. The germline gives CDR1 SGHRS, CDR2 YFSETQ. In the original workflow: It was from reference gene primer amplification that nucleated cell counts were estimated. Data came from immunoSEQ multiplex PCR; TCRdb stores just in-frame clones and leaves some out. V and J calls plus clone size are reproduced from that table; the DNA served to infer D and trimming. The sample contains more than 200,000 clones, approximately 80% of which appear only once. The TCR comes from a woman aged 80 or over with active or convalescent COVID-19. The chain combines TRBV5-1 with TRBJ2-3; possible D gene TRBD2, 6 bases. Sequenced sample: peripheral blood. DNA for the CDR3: TGCGCCAGCAGCCTCCAGGAGGGGGATACGCAGTATTTT. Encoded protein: CASSLQEGDTQYF.